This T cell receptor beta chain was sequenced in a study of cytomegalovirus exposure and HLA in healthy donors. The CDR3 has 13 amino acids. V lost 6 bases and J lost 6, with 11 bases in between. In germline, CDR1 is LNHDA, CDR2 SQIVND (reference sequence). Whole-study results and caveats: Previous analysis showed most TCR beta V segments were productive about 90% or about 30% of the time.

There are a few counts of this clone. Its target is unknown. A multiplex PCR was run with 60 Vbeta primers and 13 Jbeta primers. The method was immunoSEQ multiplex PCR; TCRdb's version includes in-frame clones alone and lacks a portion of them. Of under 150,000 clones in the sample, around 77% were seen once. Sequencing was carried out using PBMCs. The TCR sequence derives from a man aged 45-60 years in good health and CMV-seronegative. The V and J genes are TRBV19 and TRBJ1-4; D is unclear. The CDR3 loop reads CASRVPPDEKLFF. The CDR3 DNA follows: TGTGCCAGTAGAGTCCCACCGGATGAAAAACTGTTTTTT.